This T cell receptor (beta chain) was captured by sequencing in a study of cytomegalovirus exposure and HLA in healthy donors. Broader study findings: As a later analysis showed, a missense DCLRE1C variant was linked to trimming of TCR beta V- and J-genes. Earlier analysis looked at TCR beta V segments, and most were productive about 87% or about 30% of the time.

Unmatched junction bases numbered 4, after V lost 2 bases and J lost 5 bases. This CDR3 region has 14 residues. The germline V gene encodes CDR1 MNHEY and CDR2 SVGAGI. A note on this clone: Its specificity is not known.

PCR involved 60 Vbeta and 13 Jbeta primers. The assay was immunoSEQ multiplex PCR, and TCRdb's table has in-frame clones only and misses some. The profile shows hundreds of thousands of clones, over 65% of them singletons. Donors likely had unrecorded immune exposures despite being nominally healthy when sampled. The TCR sequence derives from a man aged 35 to 55 in good health and CMV-seronegative. The sequencing sample was made of PBMCs. This rearrangement joins TRBV6-5 to TRBJ2-7; 9 positions match TRBD1. For the CDR3, the DNA is TGTGCCAGCAGTTACCGTCGACAGGGGGACGAGCAGTACTTC. This codes for CASSYRRQGDEQYF.